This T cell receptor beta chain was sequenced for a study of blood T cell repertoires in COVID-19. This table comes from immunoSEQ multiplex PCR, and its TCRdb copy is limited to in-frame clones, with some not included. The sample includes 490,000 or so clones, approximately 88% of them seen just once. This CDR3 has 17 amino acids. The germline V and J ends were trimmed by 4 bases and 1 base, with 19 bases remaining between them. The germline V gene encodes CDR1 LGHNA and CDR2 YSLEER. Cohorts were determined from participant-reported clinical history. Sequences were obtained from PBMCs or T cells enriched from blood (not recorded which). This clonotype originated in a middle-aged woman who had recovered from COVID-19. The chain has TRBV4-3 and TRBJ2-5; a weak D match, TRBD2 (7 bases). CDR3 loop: CASSPFEGGGTQETQYF. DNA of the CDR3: TGCGCCAGCAGCCCCTTTGAAGGGGGAGGGACCCAAGAGACCCAGTACTTC.